This T cell receptor (beta chain) stems from a study of regulatory T cells in long-lasting Graves disease. Time point defined: persistent/refractory GD, antithyroid drugs over 5 years with positive TRAb. TCR sequences were obtained from RNA taken from PBMCs. Patients were from an endocrinology department in Xi'an, China. Into tubes containing EDTA, approximately 9 milliliters of peripheral blood were drawn. Germline V CDR1 and CDR2: MNHEY, SMNVEV (reference sequence). The CDR3 extends over 19 amino acids. J lost 1 base, V lost 3 bases, and 10 bases had no gene match. The authors built TCR beta libraries using iRepertoire HTBI primers and Arm-PCR of CDR3 regions. TCRdb independently ran MiXCR on the multiplex PCR reads; one entry per CDR3 protein. The data show almost 350,000 distinct CDR3 sequences, 15% to 20% seen once.

This clonotype was sampled from a female donor with Graves disease. The J gene is TRBJ2-6, the V gene TRBV27; 9 bases match TRBD1. Sequencing used peripheral blood mononuclear cells (PBMCs), obtained when the disease was refractory, from a patient treated with antithyroid drugs. The CDR3 protein is CASSFRLTGGKSGANVLTF. The CDR3, as DNA: TGTGCCAGCAGTTTTAGGTTGACAGGGGGGAAATCTGGGGCCAACGTCCTGACTTTC.